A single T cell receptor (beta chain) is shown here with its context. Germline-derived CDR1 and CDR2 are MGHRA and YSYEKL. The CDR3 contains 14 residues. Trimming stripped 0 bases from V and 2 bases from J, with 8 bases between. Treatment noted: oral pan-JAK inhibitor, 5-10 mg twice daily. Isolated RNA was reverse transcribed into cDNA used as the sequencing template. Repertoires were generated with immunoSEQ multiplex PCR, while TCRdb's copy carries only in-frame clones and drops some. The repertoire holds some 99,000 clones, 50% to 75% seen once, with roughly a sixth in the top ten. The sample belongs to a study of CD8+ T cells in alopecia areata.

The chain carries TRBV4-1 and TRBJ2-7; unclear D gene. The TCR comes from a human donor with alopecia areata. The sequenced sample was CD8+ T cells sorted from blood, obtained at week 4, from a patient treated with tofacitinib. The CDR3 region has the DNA TGCGCCAGCAGCCAAGATCTTATGGCCTACGAGCAGTACTTC. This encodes CASSQDLMAYEQYF.